This record looks at one TCR beta chain sequence and its context. The target antigen is unknown. The data were obtained in a study of shared clonotypes between healthy human individuals. Study in general: A couple of women and a few men aged 18 to 49 made up the donors. The study used three CD4 naive, three CD4 memory, two CD8 naive and one CD8 memory plate per donor.

CDR3 length equals 16 residues. CDR1 is SGHVS, CDR2 FNYEAQ, per germline. Trimming took off 2 bases at V and 1 base at J, with 12 bases between the two ends. Study-level results: Compared with memory subsets, naive subsets generally had larger estimated richness.

Genomic DNA belonging to each subset was distributed in equal measure over several immunoSEQ plates. Assay: immunoSEQ multiplex PCR; the TCRdb copy retains only in-frame clones and omits some. The table lists over 2 million clones, around 95% of them singletons, with 0.1% to 0.15% in the top ten. Sequenced sample: naive CD4+ T cells sorted from blood. Subset here: CD45RA+ positively selected. This chain joins TRBV7-6 and TRBJ1-3; D possibly corresponds to TRBD1 (6 bases). This TCR derives from a young man in good health. CDR3 sequence: CASSLTGSGSGNTIYF. The CDR3 region has the DNA TGTGCCAGCAGCTTAACAGGGAGTGGGTCTGGAAACACCATATATTTT.